What follows are 13 T cell receptor beta chains derived from one specimen sequenced in a study of regulatory T cells in long-lasting Graves disease. According to the study, TCR beta libraries were built with iRepertoire HTBI primers and CDR3-region Arm-PCR. Via MiXCR, TCRdb re-called the multiplex PCR reads, giving one row per CDR3 protein. The sample carries 350,000 to 450,000 distinct CDR3 sequences, 12% recorded once. Time point of the sample: newly diagnosed GD, antithyroid drugs for less than 3 months. Extracted PBMC RNA gave rise to the TCR library. This same sample was also part of a study on T cells in Graves' hyperthyroidism and ophthalmopathy.

The sample in question was peripheral blood mononuclear cells (PBMCs), obtained at new diagnosis, from a patient treated with antithyroid drugs. The receptor set was obtained from a woman under 30 with Graves disease.

This clonotype was counted only a few times. The CDR3 DNA reads TGTGCCTGGAGAAGGGGGTGGCCTCCCACTGAAGCTTTCTTT. This gives the protein CAWRRGWPPTEAFF. The gene calls are TRBV30 and TRBJ1-1; tentative D call: TRBD1 (6 bases). Trimming left V 3 bases short and J 4 bases short, with 15 bases between. The V gene's germline CDR1 is GTSNPN and CDR2 SVGIG (reference sequence). This CDR3 has 14 residues.

In this sample, this clonotype turned up many times. The CDR3 DNA follows: TGTGCCAGCAGTGAAGGGACTAGCGAAACCGGGGAGCTGTTTTTT. It codes for CASSEGTSETGELFF. The rearrangement links TRBV6-1 to TRBJ2-2, with TRBD2 matching over 9 bases. Germline V gene lookup returns CDR1 MNHNS and CDR2 SASEGT. The CDR3 runs to 15 residues. V lost 1 base and J lost 5; bases outside the gene matches: 2.

This clonotype was recorded many times. The chain uses TRBV6-2 or TRBV6-3 and TRBJ2-3; D is ambiguous. Trimming took off 5 bases at V and 2 bases at J, with 11 bases between the two ends. The CDR3 runs to 14 residues. Germline values: CDR1 MNHEY, CDR2 SVGEGT. CDR3 in DNA: TGTGCCAGCAGTCTTAGAGCCTACACAGATACGCAGTATTTT. Encoded protein: CASSLRAYTDTQYF.

This clonotype was picked up many times. The chain recombines TRBV12-3 or TRBV12-4 with TRBJ2-7, with 8 bases that match TRBD2. Trimming cost V 7 bases and J 6 bases; bases outside gene matches: 11. The CDR3 spans 14 residues. CDR3 protein: CASNRAGAPFEQYF. CDR3 sequence (DNA): TGTGCCAGCAATCGAGCGGGAGCCCCTTTCGAGCAGTACTTC.

This clonotype showed up many times. The genes are TRBV6-2 or TRBV6-3 and TRBJ2-1; 11 bases are shared with TRBD2. Per the germline V gene, CDR1 is MNHEY and CDR2 is SVGEGT. The CDR3 is made up of 15 amino acids. The J segment lost 6 bases and the V segment lost 2 bases, leaving 3 bases of the junction unmatched. The CDR3 nucleotides are TGTGCCAGCAGTTACCTAGCGGGAGGCCCCAATGAGCAGTTCTTC. It encodes CASSYLAGGPNEQFF.

This clonotype was found a few times. This rearrangement joins TRBV20-1 to TRBJ1-5; D not resolved. Trimming stripped 3 bases from V and 2 bases from J, with 11 bases between. The germline V gene encodes CDR1 DFQATT and CDR2 SNEGSKA (reference sequence). The CDR3 spans 14 residues. The CDR3 sequence is CSASWVGRNQPQHF. The DNA for the CDR3 is TGCAGTGCTAGTTGGGTAGGGCGCAATCAGCCCCAGCATTTT.

This clonotype was observed many times. V gene TRBV2 combines with J gene TRBJ1-1; D remains ambiguous. This CDR3 comprises 12 residues. Deletions cut 8 bases from V and 9 bases from J, with 16 bases between. Germline CDR1 reads SNHLY; CDR2 reads FYNNEI. The CDR3 is CASVRDGVQAFF. The CDR3 DNA is TGTGCCAGCGTCCGCGACGGGGTCCAAGCTTTCTTT.

This clonotype has at least ten counts. CDR3: CASSQTGRLYGYTF. The DNA of the CDR3 is TGTGCCAGCAGCCAAACGGGGCGCTTGTATGGCTACACCTTC. The chain combines TRBV3-1 with TRBJ1-2, with a weak D call TRBD1 (5 bases). Trimming took off 2 bases at V and 5 bases at J, with 12 bases between the two ends. The length of the CDR3 is 14 residues. Germline-derived CDR1 and CDR2 are LGHDT and YNNKEL (reference sequence).

The chain combines TRBV4-1 with TRBJ1-1; 7 positions match TRBD1. Trimming took 0 bases from V and 5 from J; bases not matched to a gene: 6. The CDR3 totals 15 residues. Germline loops: CDR1 MGHRA, CDR2 YSYEKL. This chain's CDR3 is CASSQERGGRTEAFF. The CDR3 region has the DNA TGCGCCAGCAGCCAAGAACGAGGGGGCCGGACTGAAGCTTTCTTT.

This clonotype was detected a few times. The chain carries TRBV12-3 or TRBV12-4 and TRBJ2-1, with D perhaps matching TRBD2 (5 bases). The J call may be mistaken, given a closer DNA end match to TRBJ2-5. The CDR3 covers 15 residues. Here the CDR3 reads CASRKATTPDETQYF. DNA of the CDR3: TGTGCCAGCAGAAAGGCGACTACGCCGGATGAGACCCAGTACTTC.

The V call is TRBV5-1, the J call TRBJ2-1; D is unresolved. CDR1 and CDR2 (germline): SGHRS, YFSETQ. Trimming pared 1 base from V and 0 bases from J, leaving 23 bases between. This CDR3 contains 20 residues. The CDR3 protein is CASSLPRSGLSFDSYNEQFF. The DNA of the CDR3 is TGCGCCAGCAGCTTGCCGAGGTCGGGCCTTAGCTTCGACTCCTACAATGAGCAGTTCTTC.

Many counts were recorded for this clonotype. V usage is TRBV5-5 and J usage is TRBJ1-5; 11 bases match TRBD1. The CDR3 covers 16 residues. The ends lost 4 bases at V and 4 bases at J; junction bases unmatched: 7. The germline V gene encodes CDR1 SGHKS and CDR2 YYEKEE (reference sequence). This chain's CDR3 is CASSPGQGVRNQPQHF. CDR3 DNA: TGTGCCAGCAGCCCGGGACAGGGGGTTAGGAATCAGCCCCAGCATTTT.

The chain joins TRBV27 to TRBJ1-4, with D possibly TRBD1 on 6 matching bases. V was pared by 9 bases and J by 4 bases, with 15 bases between. From germline, CDR1 is MNHEY and CDR2 SMNVEV (reference sequence). This CDR3 comprises 14 residues. This CDR3 reads CASRKGGNNEKLFF. The CDR3 DNA is TGTGCCAGTCGTAAAGGGGGGAATAATGAAAAACTGTTTTTT.